This T cell receptor (beta chain) is drawn from a study of siplizumab effects on memory and regulatory T cells. Sequencing used immunoSEQ multiplex PCR; TCRdb keeps in-frame clones, though not all of them. The sample has about 100,000 clones, roughly 94% seen once. About this clone itself: What it binds is not known.

The CDR3 extends over 14 amino acids. Per the germline V gene, CDR1 is MNHEY and CDR2 is SMNVEV (reference sequence). The V and J ends lost 6 bases and 3 bases respectively, with 13 bases between them. Study-level findings and limits: Unstimulated subsets were the mapping target of only a minor fraction of alloreactive clones. Naive T cells appeared more varied than memory cells and looked like key alloresponse contributors. Siplizumab significantly brought down the alloreactive sequences that trace back to unstimulated CD4+ memory cells.

Sample: Tregs sorted from blood. The TCR comes from a human donor in good health. This chain connects TRBV27 to TRBJ2-3; a weak D match, TRBD2 (6 bases). DNA for the CDR3: TGTGCCAGCAGAAAAAGCGGGCGAACAGATACGCAGTATTTT. This sequence encodes CASRKSGRTDTQYF.